The clone carrying this TCR beta chain appeared once. Sequence at one end of the junction differs from germline and may be a read error. The data stem from a study of CD8+ T cells in alopecia areata. In the study overall: Scalp area affected, as a percentage, set the severity score of treated patients.

CDR1 is MGHRA, CDR2 YSYEKL, per germline. The CDR3 length is 13 residues. Extracted from the samples, RNA was reverse transcribed into cDNA to serve as the sequencing template. The method was immunoSEQ multiplex PCR; TCRdb's version includes in-frame clones alone and lacks a portion of them. The sample contains roughly 100,000 clones, 85% to 90% of which appear only once. Treatment: oral pan-JAK inhibitor, 5-10 mg twice daily. The chain couples TRBV4-1 to TRBJ1-1; tentatively, D is TRBD1 (5 bases). The clonotype originates from a human donor with alopecia areata. The sample consisted of CD8+ T cells sorted from blood, taken between weeks 30 and 35, from a patient treated with tofacitinib. The CDR3 loop reads CASSQDRGTEAYF. DNA of the CDR3: TGCGCCAGCAGCCAAGATCGGGGGACTGAAGCTTACTTT.